This T cell receptor beta chain was sequenced in a study of cytotoxic CD8 clonotypes in ibrutinib-treated CLL. Study-level background: Partial responses numbered some 25 and complete responses 2; after a median around 74 months, roughly 14 stayed remitted and 12 progressed. Study results and caveats: Progressing and sustained-remission patients had different sampling times. Stable or contracted on treatment, public clonotypes were also uncommon.

The CDR3 consists of 16 residues. The junction had 7 bases not matched to a gene; V was cut back by 4 bases and J by 0 bases. The germline V gene encodes CDR1 MNHNS and CDR2 SASEGT. Sequencing was performed with immunoSEQ multiplex PCR; in TCRdb, only in-frame clones are kept and a portion is missing. This sample has some 300,000 clones, with about 80% found just once. Comment on this clone: What it recognizes is unknown.

The material sequenced was PBMCs, taken before ibrutinib treatment. This chain joins TRBV6-1 and TRBJ1-1; 8 nucleotides align to TRBD1. This TCR came from a human donor with chronic lymphocytic leukemia. This chain's CDR3 is CASSALGTGMNTEAFF. CDR3 DNA: TGTGCCAGCAGTGCGCTGGGGACAGGCATGAACACTGAAGCTTTCTTT.